This entry describes one TCR beta chain. No antigen is known for it. No base-level quality is on record; no much larger clone is a single base apart. The record originates from a study of PD-L1 blockade in urothelial cancer (dated by TCRdb to the late 2010s). A note on the overall study: All patients started therapy in about 2014 and received atezolizumab 1,200 mg intravenously every 3 weeks. About nine tenths of the roughly 29 patients were identified as males with urothelial cancer of bladder origin, and a prior smoking history was reported by 18 of 29 patients. Patients had an ECOG performance status of 0 or 1 and had received between 0 and 3 prior chemotherapy regimens. Blood samples were analyzed 3 weeks after the start of treatment (second dose) and 6 weeks after the start of treatment. A median of about 140,000 T cells and some 90,000 unique TCRs was obtained from blood samples, and a median clonality of about 0.08 was observed. The study was an exploratory multi-omic analysis of somatic, immune and clinical correlates of response to PD-L1 blockade with atezolizumab in urothelial cancer. Pretreatment tumor samples, along with matched peripheral blood serially collected before and after atezolizumab treatment, were subjected to TCR sequencing. Progression-free survival longer than 6 months counted as durable clinical benefit, and TCR features were additionally tested against both progression-free and overall survival. In the same patients, whole exome sequencing and RNA sequencing of pretreatment tumors were performed in addition to TCR sequencing. Durable clinical benefit was achieved by nine patients and was not achieved by 20 patients. Pretreatment blood TCR-seq was available for fewer than 30 patients, at least one posttreatment blood collection was obtained for approximately 24 patients, and tumor TCR-seq was available for approximately 24 patients. Paper-wide results and their limitations: At 3 weeks after the start of treatment, tumor-associated TCR clones in peripheral blood had expanded more in patients with durable benefit (n ≈ 24, p = 0.022). Small sample size (n ≈ 29) and many exploratory analyses mean the results are intended to be hypothesis-generating. A pretreatment peripheral blood TCR clonality below the median was linked to improved progression-free and overall survival.

A total of 29 patients with locally advanced or metastatic urothelial carcinoma, treated at Memorial Sloan Kettering on a trial protocol, made up the cohort. Peripheral blood mononuclear cells were collected pretreatment and during treatment, with between 1 and 8 total time points per patient. The Qiagen DNeasy Blood extraction kit was used to purify genomic DNA from total PBMCs and from tumor samples. PBMCs were collected pretreatment and during treatment and were isolated and stored as previously described. Synthetic TCR analog templates were spiked into each PCR to estimate absolute template abundance from read counts. The immunoSEQ assay used bias-controlled V and J gene primers to amplify TCRbeta CDR3 regions from genomic DNA. Rearranged TCRbeta segments were sequenced at approximately 20X coverage. On the authors' methods: Sequencing errors were corrected by clustering, and CDR3s were annotated against IMGT so that V, D and J genes could be assigned. Downstream analyses used only productive TCRbeta rearrangements and left out out-of-frame or stop-codon sequences. Clonality was calculated as one minus the Shannon entropy normalized by the log of the number of unique productive sequences. Clones differing between time points or between blood and tumor were identified using Fisher's exact test with Benjamini-Hochberg correction, with an adjusted p below 0.01 applied as the threshold. TCRdb retrieved this table from immuneACCESS and kept in-frame rearrangements only. Not all clones are present; in checked studies, unresolved V genes account for under half, and no reason is known for the remainder. V and J calls and clone size are given by that table; D and trimming were obtained from the DNA. This sample holds about 40,000 clones; over 70% were observed only once. Of the sample, approximately 16% falls within the top ten clones.

The germline V gene (reference sequence) yields GTSNPN for CDR1 and SVGIG for CDR2. At the junction V is shortened by 1 base and J by 1 base; bases outside the gene matches: 9. The CDR3 covers 17 residues, taking in both the cysteine and the phenylalanine. The sequence is cut down to CDR3 DNA, 51 bases in frame from base 1. The source is a man aged 60 to 75 with urothelial cancer. This sample comprised PBMCs, obtained around atezolizumab (anti-PD-L1) treatment. Recombination connected TRBV30 to TRBJ2-5; the central 10 bases match TRBD1. This receptor has the CDR3 CAWSGSRTGGRQETQYF. Read as DNA, the sequence is TGTGCCTGGAGTGGGAGCAGGACAGGGGGTCGCCAAGAGACCCAGTACTTC.